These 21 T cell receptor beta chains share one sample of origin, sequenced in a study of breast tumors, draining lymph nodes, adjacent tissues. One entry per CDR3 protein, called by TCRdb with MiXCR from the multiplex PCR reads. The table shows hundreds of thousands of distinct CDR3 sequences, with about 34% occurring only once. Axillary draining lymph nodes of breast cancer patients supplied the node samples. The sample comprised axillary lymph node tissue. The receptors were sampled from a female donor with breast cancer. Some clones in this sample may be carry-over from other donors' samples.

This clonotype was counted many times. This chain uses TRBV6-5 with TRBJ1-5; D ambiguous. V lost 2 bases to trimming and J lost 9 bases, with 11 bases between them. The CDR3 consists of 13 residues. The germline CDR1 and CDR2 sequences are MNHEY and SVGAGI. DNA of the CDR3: TGTGCCAGCAGTTACAGTGAGTTAGGGCCCCAGCATTTT. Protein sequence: CASSYSELGPQHF.

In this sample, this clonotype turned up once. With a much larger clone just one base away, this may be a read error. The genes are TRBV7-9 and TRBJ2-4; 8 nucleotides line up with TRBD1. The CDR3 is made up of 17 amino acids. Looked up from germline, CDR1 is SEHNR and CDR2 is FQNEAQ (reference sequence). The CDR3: CASSPLWDRLAKSIQYF. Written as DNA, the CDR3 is TGTGCCAGCAGCCCCCTTTGGGACAGGCTAGCCAAAAGCATTCAGTACTTC.

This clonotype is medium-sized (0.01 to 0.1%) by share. The CDR3 loop reads CATSDATGTGLQPQHF. CDR3 coding DNA: TGTGCCACCAGTGATGCCACCGGGACAGGGCTCCAGCCCCAGCATTTT. The chain couples TRBV24-1 to TRBJ1-5; 9 bases agree with TRBD1. CDR1 is KGHDR, CDR2 SFDVKD, per germline. The V and J ends lost 3 bases and 7 bases, in that order; junction bases with no gene match: 9. The CDR3 spans 16 residues.

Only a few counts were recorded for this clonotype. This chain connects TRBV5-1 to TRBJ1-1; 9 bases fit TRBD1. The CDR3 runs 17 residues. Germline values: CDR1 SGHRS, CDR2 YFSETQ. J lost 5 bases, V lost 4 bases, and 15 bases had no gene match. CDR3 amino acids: CASSTPRDRAGRTEAFF. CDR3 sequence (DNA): TGCGCCAGCAGCACCCCTCGGGACAGGGCGGGAAGAACTGAAGCTTTCTTT.

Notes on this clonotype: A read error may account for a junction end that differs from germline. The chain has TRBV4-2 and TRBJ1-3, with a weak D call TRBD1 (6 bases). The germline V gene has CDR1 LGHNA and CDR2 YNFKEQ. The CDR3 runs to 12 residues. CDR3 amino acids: CASSQPRDTLYF. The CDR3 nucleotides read TGTGCCAGCAGCCAACCCCGGGACACCCTATATTTT.

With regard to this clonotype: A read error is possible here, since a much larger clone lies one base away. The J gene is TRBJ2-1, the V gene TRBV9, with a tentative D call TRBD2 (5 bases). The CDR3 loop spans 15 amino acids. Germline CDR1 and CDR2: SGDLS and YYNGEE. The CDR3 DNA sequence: TGTGCCAGCAGCGTAGCCCTCCTACGAGGGTCTGAGCCGTTCTTC. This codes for CASSVALLRGSEPFF.

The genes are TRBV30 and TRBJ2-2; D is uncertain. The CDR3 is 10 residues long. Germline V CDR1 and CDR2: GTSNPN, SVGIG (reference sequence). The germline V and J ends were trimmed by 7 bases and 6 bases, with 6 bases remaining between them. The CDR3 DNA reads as TGTGCCTTGTCCTCCGGGGAGCTGTTTTTT. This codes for CALSSGELFF.

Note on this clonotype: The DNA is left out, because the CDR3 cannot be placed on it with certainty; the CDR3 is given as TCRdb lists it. CDR3 residues: CAIGAGTSGTSYEQYFGPGTIYF. The chain links TRBV10-3 to TRBJ1-3. The CDR3 has 23 residues if both end residues are counted. Germline loops: CDR1 ENHRY, CDR2 SYGVKD.

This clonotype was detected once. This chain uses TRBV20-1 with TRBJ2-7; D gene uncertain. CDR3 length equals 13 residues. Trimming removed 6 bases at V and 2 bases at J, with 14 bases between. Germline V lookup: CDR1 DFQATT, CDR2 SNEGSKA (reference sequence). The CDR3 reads CSASKGSTYEQYF. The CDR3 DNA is TGCAGTGCCAGCAAGGGCAGCACCTACGAGCAGTACTTC.

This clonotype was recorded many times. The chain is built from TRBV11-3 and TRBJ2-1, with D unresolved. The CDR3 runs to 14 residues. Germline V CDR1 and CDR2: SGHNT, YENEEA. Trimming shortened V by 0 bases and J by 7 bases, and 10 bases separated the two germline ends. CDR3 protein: CASSLDDLRNEQFF. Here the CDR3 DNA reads TGTGCCAGCAGCTTAGACGACCTTCGGAATGAGCAGTTCTTC.

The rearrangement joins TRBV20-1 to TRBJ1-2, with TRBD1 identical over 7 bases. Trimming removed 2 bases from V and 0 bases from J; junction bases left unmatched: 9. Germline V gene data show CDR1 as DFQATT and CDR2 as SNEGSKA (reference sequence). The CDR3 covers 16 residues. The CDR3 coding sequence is TGCAGTGCTAGAAATATAAGGACAGGCCCTAACTATGGCTACACCTTC. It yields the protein CSARNIRTGPNYGYTF.

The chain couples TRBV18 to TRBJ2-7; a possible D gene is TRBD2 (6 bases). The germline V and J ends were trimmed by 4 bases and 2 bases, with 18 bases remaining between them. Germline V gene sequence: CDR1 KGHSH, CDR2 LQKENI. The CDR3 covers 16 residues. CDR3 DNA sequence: TGTGCCAGCTCACTTAGTACCGGGACTGTGGCCTACGAGCAGTACTTC. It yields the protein CASSLSTGTVAYEQYF.

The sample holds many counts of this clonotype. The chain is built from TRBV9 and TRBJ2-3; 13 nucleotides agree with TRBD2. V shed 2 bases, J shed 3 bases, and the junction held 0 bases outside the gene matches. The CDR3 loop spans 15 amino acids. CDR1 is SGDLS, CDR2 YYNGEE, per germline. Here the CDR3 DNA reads TGTGCCAGCAGCGTGACTAGCGGGAGGACAGATACGCAGTATTTT. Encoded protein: CASSVTSGRTDTQYF.

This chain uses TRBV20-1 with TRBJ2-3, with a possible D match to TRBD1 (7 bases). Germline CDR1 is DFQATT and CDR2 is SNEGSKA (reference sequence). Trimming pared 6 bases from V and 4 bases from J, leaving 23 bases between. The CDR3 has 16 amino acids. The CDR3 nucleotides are TGCAGTGCAAAGCCGGGACTTAGACAGGGCCCAGATACGCAGTATTTT. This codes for CSAKPGLRQGPDTQYF.

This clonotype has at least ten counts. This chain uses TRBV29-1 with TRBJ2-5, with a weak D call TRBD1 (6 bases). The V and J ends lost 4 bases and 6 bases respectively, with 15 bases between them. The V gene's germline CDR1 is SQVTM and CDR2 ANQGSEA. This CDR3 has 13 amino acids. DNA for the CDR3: TGCAGCGTTGGGGCAGGGGTACGAAAGACCCAGTACTTC. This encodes CSVGAGVRKTQYF.

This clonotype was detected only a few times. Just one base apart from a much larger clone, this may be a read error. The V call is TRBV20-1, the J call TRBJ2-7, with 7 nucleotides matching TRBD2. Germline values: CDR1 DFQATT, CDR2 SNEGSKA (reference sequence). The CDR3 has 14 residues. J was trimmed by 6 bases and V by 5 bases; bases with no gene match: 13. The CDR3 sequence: CSAGSTSDLSEQYF. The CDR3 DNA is TGCAGTGCTGGAAGCACTAGCGACCTCTCCGAGCAGTACTTC.

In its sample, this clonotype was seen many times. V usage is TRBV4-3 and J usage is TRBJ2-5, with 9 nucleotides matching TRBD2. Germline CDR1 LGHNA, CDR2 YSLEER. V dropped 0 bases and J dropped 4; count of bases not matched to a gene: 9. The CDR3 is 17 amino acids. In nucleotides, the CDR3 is TGCGCCAGCAGCCAAGAGGTAGCGGGAGAGGGTGGAGAGACCCAGTACTTC. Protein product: CASSQEVAGEGGETQYF.

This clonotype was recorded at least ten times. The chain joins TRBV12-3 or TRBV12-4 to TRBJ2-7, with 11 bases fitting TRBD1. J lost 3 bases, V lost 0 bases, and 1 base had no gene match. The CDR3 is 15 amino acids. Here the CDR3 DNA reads TGTGCCAGCAGTTTAGCGGGACAGGGGGACTACGAGCAGTACTTC. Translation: CASSLAGQGDYEQYF.

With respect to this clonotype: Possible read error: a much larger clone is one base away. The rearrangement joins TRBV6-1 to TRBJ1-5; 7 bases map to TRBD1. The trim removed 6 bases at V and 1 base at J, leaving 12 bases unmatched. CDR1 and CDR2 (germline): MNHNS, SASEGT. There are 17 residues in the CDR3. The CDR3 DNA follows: TGTGCCAGCAGCGAGGCCTCGGGACAGAGAAGCAATCAGCCCCAGCATTTT. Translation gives CASSEASGQRSNQPQHF.

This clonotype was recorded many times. The CDR3: CASSLGAGAGELFF. DNA for the CDR3: TGTGCCAGCAGCTTAGGAGCCGGGGCCGGGGAGCTGTTTTTT. The genes are TRBV11-3 and TRBJ2-2; TRBD2 is a possible D gene (5 bases). CDR1 is SGHNT, CDR2 YENEEA, per germline. This CDR3 region has 14 residues. The V and J ends lost 1 base and 6 bases respectively, with 9 bases between them.

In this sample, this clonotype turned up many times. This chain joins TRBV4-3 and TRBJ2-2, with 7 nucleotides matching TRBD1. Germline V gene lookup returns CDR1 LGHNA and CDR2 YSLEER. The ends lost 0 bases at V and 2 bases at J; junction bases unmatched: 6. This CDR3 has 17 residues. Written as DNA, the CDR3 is TGCGCCAGCAGCCAAGAATGGACAGGTCTTAACACCGGGGAGCTGTTTTTT. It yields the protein CASSQEWTGLNTGELFF.